This TCR beta chain comes out of a study of CD8 T cells in ankylosing spondylitis. This clonotype was counted between two and nine times. What it recognizes is unknown. CDR3 length: 16 residues. J was trimmed by 4 bases and V by 0 bases; bases with no gene match: 8. CDR1 is SGHRS and CDR2 is YFSETQ in the germline V gene. The TCR beta libraries were generated through quantitative 5'-RACE incorporating molecular barcodes. TCRdb re-called the 5' RACE reads through MiXCR, storing one row per CDR3 protein. The data show a few hundred thousand distinct CDR3 sequences, approximately 17% seen once. The study's findings and limits: A TCR beta motif made of about 8 highly homologous variants seemed typical of ankylosing spondylitis blood. In the blood and synovial fluid of reactive arthritis, some motif variants had been previously reported. Matched synovial fluid from ankylosing spondylitis patients was reported to be enriched for disease-linked clones. Relatively scarce in peripheral blood, disease-linked clones were CD8+.

The sample was blood, either unsorted or a sorted T cell fraction (not recorded which). The clonotype originates from a male donor with ankylosing spondylitis. The chain recombines TRBV5-1 with TRBJ2-3, with 7 bases lining up with TRBD2. CDR3 DNA sequence: TGCGCCAGCAGCTTGGGGGGCGAGCGGGGAGCAGATACGCAGTATTTT. Protein: CASSLGGERGADTQYF.